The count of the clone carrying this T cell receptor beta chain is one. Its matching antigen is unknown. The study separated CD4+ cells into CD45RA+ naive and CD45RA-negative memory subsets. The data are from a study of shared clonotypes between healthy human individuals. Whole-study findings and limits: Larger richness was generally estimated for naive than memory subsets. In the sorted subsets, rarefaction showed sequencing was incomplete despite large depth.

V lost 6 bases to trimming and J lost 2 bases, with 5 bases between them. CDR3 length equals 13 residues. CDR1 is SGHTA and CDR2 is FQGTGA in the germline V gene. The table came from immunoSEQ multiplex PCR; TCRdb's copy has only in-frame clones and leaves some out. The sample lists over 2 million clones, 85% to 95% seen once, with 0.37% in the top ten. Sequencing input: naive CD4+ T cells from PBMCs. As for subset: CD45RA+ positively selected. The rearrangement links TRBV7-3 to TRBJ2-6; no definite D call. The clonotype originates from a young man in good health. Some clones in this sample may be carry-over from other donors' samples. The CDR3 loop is CASSTAGANVLTF. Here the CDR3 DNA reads TGTGCCAGCAGTACAGCTGGGGCCAACGTCCTGACTTTC.